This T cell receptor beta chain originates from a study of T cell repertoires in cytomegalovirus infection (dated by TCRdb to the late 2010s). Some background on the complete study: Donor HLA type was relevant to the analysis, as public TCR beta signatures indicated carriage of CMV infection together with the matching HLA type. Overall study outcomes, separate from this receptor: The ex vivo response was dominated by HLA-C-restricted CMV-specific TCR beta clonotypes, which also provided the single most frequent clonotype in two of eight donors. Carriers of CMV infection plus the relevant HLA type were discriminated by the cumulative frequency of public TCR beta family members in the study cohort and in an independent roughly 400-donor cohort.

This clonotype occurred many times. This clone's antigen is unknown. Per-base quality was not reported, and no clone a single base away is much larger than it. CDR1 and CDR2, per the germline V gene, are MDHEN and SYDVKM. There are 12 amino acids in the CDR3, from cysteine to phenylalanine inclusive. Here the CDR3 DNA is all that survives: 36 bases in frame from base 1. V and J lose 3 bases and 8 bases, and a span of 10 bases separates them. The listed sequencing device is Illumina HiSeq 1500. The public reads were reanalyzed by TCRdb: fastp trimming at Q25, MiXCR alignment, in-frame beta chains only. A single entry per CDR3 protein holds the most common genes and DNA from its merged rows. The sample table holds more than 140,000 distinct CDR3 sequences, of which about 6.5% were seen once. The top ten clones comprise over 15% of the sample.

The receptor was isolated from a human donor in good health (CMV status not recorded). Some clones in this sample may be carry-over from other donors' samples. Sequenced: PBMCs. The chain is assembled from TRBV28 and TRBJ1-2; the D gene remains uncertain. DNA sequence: TGTGCCAGCAGTTTGTGGTTACGCGGCTACACCTTC. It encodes CASSLWLRGYTF.